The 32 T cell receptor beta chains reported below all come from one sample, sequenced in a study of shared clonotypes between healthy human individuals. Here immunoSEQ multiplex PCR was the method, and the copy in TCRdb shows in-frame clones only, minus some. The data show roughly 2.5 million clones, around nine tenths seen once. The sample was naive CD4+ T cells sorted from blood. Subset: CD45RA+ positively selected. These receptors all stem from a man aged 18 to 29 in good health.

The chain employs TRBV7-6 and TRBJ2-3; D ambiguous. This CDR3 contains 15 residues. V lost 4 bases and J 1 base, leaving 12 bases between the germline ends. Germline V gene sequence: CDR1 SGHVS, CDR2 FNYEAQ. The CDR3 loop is CASSWQGARTDTQYF. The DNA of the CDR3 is TGTGCCAGCAGCTGGCAAGGAGCCCGCACAGATACGCAGTATTTT.

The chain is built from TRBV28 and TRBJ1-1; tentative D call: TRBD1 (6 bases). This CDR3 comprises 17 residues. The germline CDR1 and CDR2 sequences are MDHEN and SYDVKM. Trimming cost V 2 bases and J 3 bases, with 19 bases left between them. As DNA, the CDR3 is TGTGCCAGCAGTTTACTTCCAGGGACACGCGGCGACACTGAAGCTTTCTTT. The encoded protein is CASSLLPGTRGDTEAFF.

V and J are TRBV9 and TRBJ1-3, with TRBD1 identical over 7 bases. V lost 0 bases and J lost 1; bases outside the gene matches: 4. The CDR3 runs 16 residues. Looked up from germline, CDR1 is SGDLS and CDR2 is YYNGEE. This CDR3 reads CASSVEAGGSGNTIYF. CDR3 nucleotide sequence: TGTGCCAGCAGCGTAGAGGCAGGGGGGTCTGGAAACACCATATATTTT.

CDR3 DNA sequence: TGCGCCAGTGGGACAGGGGCCTCTGGGGCCAACGTCCTGACTTTC. This translates into CASGTGASGANVLTF. This chain connects TRBV5-1 to TRBJ2-6; TRBD1 aligns across 10 bases. Looked up from germline, CDR1 is SGHRS and CDR2 is YFSETQ. Trimming cost V 8 bases and J 0 bases; bases outside gene matches: 2. This CDR3 comprises 15 residues. The full variable domain, completed using reference TRBV5-1 and TRBJ2-6, is KAGVTQTPRYLIKTRGQQVTLSCSPISGHRSVSWYQQTPGQGLQFLFEYFSETQRNKGNFPGRFSGRQFSNSRSEMNVSTLELGDSALYLCASGTGASGANVLTFGAGSRLTVL.

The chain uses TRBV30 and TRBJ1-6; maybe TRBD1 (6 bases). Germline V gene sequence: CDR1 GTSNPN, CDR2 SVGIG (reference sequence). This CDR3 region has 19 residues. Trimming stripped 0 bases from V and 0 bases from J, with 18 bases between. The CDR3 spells CAWSVQGGRRSSYNSPLHF. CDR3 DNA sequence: TGTGCCTGGAGTGTACAGGGAGGTCGGCGGAGCTCCTATAATTCACCCCTCCACTTT.

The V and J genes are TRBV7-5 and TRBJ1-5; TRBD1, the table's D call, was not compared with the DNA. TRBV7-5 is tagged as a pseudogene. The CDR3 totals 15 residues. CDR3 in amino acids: CARSLSGRRNQPQHF. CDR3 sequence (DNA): TGTGCCAGAAGCTTATCCGGCAGGCGCAATCAGCCCCAGCATTTT.

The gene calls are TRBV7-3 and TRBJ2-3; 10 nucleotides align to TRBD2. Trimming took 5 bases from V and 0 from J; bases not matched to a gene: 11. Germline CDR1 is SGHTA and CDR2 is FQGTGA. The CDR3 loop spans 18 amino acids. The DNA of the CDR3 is TGTGCCAGCAGCCTCCGGGGTAGCGGGGGGTCTAGCACAGATACGCAGTATTTT. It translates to CASSLRGSGGSSTDTQYF. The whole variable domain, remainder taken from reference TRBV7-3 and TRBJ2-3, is GAGVSQTPSNKVTEKGKYVELRCDPISGHTALYWYRQSLGQGPEFLIYFQGTGAADDSGLPNDRFFAVRPEGSVSTLKIQRTERGDSAVYLCASSLRGSGGSSTDTQYFGPGTRLTVL.

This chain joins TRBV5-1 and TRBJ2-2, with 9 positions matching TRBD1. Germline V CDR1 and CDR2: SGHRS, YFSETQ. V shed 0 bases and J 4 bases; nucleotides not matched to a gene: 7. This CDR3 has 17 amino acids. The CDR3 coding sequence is TGCGCCAGCAGCTTGGCCGGGACAGGGAAAGTCACCGGGGAGCTGTTTTTT. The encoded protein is CASSLAGTGKVTGELFF.

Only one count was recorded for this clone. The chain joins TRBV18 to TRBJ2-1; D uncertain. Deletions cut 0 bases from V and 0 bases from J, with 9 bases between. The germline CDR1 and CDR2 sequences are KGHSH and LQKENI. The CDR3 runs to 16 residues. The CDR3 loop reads CASSPPGPISYNEQFF. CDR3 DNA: TGTGCCAGCTCACCACCTGGTCCCATCTCCTACAATGAGCAGTTCTTC.

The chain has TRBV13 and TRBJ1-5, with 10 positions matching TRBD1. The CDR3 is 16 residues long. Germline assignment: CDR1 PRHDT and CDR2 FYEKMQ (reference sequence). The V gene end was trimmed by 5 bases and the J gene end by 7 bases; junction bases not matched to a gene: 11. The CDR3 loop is CASSRSGTGVNQPQHF. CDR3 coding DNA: TGTGCCAGCAGCAGATCCGGGACAGGGGTGAACCAGCCCCAGCATTTT. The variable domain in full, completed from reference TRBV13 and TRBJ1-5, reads AAGVIQSPRHLIKEKRETATLKCYPIPRHDTVYWYQQGPGQDPQFLISFYEKMQSDKGSIPDRFSAQQFSDYHSELNMSSLELGDSALYFCASSRSGTGVNQPQHFGDGTRLSIL.

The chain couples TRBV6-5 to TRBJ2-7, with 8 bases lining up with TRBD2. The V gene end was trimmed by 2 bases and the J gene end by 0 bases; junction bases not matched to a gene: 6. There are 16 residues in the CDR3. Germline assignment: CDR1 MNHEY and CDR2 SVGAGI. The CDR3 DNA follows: TGTGCCAGCAGTTACGGCACGGGGGGGGTCTCCTACGAGCAGTACTTC. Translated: CASSYGTGGVSYEQYF.

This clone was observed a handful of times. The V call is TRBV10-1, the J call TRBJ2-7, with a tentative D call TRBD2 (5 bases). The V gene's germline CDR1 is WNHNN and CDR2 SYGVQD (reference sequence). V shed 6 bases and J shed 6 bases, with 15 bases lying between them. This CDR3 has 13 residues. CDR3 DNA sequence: TGCGCCAGCAGGGACGGGATACAAGGCGAGCAGTACTTC. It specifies CASRDGIQGEQYF.

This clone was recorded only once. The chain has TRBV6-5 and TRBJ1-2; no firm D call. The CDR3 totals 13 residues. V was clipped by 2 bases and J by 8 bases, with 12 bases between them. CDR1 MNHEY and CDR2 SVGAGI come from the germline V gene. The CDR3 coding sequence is TGTGCCAGCAGTTACGCGGAGATGTGGGGCTACACCTTC. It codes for CASSYAEMWGYTF.

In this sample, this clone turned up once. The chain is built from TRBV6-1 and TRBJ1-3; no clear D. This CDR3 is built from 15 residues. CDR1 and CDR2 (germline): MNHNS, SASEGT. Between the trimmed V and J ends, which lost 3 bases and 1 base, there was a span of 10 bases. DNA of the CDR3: TGTGCCAGCAGTGAGATGTGGCTTTCTGGAAACACCATATATTTT. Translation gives CASSEMWLSGNTIYF.

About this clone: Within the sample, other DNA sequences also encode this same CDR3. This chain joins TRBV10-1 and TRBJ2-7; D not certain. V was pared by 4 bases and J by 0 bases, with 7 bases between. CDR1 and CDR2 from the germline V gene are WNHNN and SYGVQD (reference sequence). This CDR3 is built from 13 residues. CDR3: CASSGPSSYEQYF. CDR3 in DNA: TGCGCCAGCAGTGGTCCTAGCTCCTACGAGCAGTACTTC.

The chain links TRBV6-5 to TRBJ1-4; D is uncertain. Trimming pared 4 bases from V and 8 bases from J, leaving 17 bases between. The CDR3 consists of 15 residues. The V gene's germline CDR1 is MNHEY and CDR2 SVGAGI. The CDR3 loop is CASSSRPVRGEKLFF. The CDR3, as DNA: TGTGCCAGCAGTTCCCGACCCGTACGAGGCGAAAAACTGTTTTTT.

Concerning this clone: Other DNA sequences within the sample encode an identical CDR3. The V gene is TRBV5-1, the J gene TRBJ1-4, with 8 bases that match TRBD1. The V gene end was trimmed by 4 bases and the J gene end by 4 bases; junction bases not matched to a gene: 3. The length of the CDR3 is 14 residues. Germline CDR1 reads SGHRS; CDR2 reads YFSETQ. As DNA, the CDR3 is TGCGCCAGCAGCACAGGGGGTGGTAATGAAAAACTGTTTTTT. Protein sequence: CASSTGGGNEKLFF.

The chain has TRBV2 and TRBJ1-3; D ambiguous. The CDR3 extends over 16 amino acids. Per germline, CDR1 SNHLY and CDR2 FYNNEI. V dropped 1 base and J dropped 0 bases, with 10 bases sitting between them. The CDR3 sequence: CASSEGPPRSGNTIYF. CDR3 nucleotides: TGTGCCAGCAGTGAAGGCCCCCCTCGCTCTGGAAACACCATATATTTT.

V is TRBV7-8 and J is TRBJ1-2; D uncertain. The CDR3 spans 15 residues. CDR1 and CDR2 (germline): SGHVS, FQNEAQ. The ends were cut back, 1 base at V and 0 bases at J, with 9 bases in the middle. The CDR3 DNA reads TGTGCCAGCAGCTTAGTGGGCAGGACTAACTATGGCTACACCTTC. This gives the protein CASSLVGRTNYGYTF. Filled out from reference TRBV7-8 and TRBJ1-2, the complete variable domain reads GAGVSQSPRYKVAKRGQDVALRCDPISGHVSLFWYQQALGQGPEFLTYFQNEAQLDKSGLPSDRFFAERPEGSVSTLKIQRTQQEDSAVYLCASSLVGRTNYGYTFGSGTRLTVV.

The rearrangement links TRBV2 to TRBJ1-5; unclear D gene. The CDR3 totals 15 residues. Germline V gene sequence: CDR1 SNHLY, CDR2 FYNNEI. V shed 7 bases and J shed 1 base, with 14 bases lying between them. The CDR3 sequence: CASNREGVSNQPQHF. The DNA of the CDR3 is TGTGCCAGCAACCGGGAGGGAGTCAGCAATCAGCCCCAGCATTTT.

The CDR3 is CASSQARGGRDNQPQHF. For the CDR3, the DNA is TGTGCCAGCAGCCAAGCAAGGGGTGGGAGAGACAATCAGCCCCAGCATTTT. The chain joins TRBV14 to TRBJ1-5; maybe TRBD1 (5 bases). Germline values: CDR1 SGHDN, CDR2 FVKESK. V was cut by 1 base and J by 3 bases, with 16 bases left in between. The CDR3 is made up of 17 amino acids.

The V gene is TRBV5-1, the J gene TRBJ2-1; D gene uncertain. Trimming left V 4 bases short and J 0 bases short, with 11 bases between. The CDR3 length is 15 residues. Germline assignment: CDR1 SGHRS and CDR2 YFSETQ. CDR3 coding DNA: TGCGCCAGCAGCGGGAACGACCCCTCCTACAATGAGCAGTTCTTC. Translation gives CASSGNDPSYNEQFF. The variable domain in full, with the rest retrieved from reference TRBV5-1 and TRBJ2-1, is KAGVTQTPRYLIKTRGQQVTLSCSPISGHRSVSWYQQTPGQGLQFLFEYFSETQRNKGNFPGRFSGRQFSNSRSEMNVSTLELGDSALYLCASSGNDPSYNEQFFGPGTRLTVL.

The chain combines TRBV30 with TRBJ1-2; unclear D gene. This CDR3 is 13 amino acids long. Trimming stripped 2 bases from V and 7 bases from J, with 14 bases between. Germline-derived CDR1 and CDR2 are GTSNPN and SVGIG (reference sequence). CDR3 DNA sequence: TGTGCCTGGAGTCCGCAACAGTACTTTGGCTACACCTTC. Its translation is CAWSPQQYFGYTF.

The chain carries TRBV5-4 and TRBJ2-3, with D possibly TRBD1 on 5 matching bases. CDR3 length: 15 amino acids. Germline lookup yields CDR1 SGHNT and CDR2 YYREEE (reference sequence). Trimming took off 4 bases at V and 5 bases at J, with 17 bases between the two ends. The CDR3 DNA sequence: TGTGCCAGCAGCCCTAAGGAAACAGGTTTAGATACGCAGTATTTT. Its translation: CASSPKETGLDTQYF.

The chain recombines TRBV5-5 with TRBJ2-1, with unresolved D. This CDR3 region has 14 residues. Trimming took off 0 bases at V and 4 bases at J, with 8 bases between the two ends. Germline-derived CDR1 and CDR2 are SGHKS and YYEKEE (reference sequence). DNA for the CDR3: TGTGCCAGCAGCTTGGCGGACCCGTACAATGAGCAGTTCTTC. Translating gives CASSLADPYNEQFF. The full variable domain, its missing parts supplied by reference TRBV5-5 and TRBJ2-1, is DAGVTQSPTHLIKTRGQQVTLRCSPISGHKSVSWYQQVLGQGPQFIFQYYEKEERGRGNFPDRFSARQFPNYSSELNVNALLLGDSALYLCASSLADPYNEQFFGPGTRLTVL.

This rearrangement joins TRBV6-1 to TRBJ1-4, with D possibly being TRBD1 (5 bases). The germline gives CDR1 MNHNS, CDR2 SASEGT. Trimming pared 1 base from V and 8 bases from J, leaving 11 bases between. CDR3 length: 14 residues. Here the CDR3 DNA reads TGTGCCAGCAGTGAAGTGGGGGTCGGGGAAAAACTGTTTTTT. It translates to CASSEVGVGEKLFF.

CDR3 in amino acids: CAWSFLGGWQFF. For the CDR3, the DNA is TGTGCCTGGAGTTTCTTGGGGGGCTGGCAGTTCTTC. The rearrangement joins TRBV30 to TRBJ2-1; D tentatively reads TRBD1 or TRBD2 (6 bases each). The CDR3 runs 12 residues. The germline CDR1 and CDR2 sequences are GTSNPN and SVGIG (reference sequence). The ends were cut back, 2 bases at V and 12 bases at J, with 14 bases in the middle.

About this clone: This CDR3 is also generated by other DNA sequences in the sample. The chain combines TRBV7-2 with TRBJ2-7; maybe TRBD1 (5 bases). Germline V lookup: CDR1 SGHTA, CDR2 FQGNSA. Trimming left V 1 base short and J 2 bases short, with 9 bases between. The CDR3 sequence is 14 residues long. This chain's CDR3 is CASSLVGATYEQYF. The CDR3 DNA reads TGTGCCAGCAGCTTAGTAGGGGCTACCTACGAGCAGTACTTC.

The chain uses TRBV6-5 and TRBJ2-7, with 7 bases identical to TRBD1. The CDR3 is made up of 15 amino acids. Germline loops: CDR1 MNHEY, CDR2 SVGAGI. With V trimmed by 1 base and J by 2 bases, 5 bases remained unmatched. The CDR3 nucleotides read TGTGCCAGCAGTTACTTTTCAGGGGGTACCTACGAGCAGTACTTC. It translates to CASSYFSGGTYEQYF.

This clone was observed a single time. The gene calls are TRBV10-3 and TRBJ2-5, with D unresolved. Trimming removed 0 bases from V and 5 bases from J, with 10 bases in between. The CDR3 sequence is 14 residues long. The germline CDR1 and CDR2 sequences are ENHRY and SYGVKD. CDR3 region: CAISESYNGETQYF. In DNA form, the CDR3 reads TGTGCCATCAGTGAGTCGTACAATGGCGAGACCCAGTACTTC.

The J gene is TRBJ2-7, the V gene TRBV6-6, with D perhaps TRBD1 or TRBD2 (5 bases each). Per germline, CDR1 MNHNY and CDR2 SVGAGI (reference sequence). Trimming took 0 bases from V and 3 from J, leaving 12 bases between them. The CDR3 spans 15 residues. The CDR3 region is CASSYSTGPYYEQYF. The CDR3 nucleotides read TGTGCCAGCAGTTACTCGACGGGGCCATACTACGAGCAGTACTTC.

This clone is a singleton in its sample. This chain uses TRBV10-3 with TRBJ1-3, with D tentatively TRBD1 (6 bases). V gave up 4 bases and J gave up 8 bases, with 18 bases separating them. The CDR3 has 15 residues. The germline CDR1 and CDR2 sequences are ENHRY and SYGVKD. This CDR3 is CAISVKGGSWDTIYF. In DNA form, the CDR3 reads TGTGCCATCAGTGTAAAAGGGGGATCGTGGGACACCATATATTTT.